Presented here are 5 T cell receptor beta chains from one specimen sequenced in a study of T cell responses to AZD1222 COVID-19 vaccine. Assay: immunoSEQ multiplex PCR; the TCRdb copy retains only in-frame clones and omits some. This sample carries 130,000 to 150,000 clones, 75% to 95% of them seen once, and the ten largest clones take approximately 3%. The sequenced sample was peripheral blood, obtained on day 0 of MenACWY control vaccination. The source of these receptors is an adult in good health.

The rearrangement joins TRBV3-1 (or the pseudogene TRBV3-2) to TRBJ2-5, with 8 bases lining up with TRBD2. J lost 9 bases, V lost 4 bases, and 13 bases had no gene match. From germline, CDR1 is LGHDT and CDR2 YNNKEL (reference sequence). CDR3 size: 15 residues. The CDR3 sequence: CASSPRGSGIGAQYF. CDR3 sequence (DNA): TGTGCCAGCAGCCCCCGAGGTAGCGGGATAGGGGCCCAGTACTTC.

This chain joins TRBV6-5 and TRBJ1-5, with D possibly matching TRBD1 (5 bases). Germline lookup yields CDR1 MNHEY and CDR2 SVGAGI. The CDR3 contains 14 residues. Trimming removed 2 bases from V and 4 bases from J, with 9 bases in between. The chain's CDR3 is CASSYAGRNQPQHF. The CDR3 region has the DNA TGTGCCAGCAGTTACGCGGGACGAAATCAGCCCCAGCATTTT.

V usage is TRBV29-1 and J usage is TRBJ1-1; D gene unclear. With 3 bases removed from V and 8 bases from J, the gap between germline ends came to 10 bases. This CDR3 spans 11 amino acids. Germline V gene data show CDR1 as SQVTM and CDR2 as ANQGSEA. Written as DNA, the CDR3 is TGCAGCGTTGAGGTGGGGTTAGAAGCTTTCTTT. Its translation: CSVEVGLEAFF.

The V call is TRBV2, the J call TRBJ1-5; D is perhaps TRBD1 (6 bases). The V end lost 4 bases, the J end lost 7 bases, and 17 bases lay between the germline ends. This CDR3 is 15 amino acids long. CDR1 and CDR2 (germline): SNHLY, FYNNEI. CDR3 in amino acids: CASSALGRGGQPQHF. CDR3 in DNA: TGTGCCAGCAGTGCCTTGGGGAGGGGGGGACAGCCCCAGCATTTT.

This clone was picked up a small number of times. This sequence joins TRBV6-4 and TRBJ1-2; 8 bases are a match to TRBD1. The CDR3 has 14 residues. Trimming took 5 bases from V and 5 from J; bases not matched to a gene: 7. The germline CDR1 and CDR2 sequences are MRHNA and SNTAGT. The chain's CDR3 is CASSYRGIGYGYTF. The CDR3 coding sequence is TGTGCCAGCAGTTACAGGGGGATTGGGTATGGCTACACCTTC.